The clone carrying this T cell receptor (beta chain) has only a few counts. With a J-beta primer mix and a sample-barcoded 5' primer, a second PCR ran roughly 6 to 11 cycles. TCRdb ran MiXCR on the 5' RACE reads and lists one entry per CDR3 protein. The sample shows about 1.8 million distinct CDR3 sequences, roughly 49% of them seen only once. Germline V lookup: CDR1 MDHEN, CDR2 SYDVKM. Trimming stripped 6 bases from V and 9 bases from J, with 20 bases between. The length of the CDR3 is 14 residues. The data are from a study of blood T cells in healthy people across ages. This TCR derives from a woman between 40 and 50 years old in good health. J is TRBJ2-5 and V is TRBV28; D unresolved. The sample consisted of blood. The CDR3 sequence: CASRKDRGRWAQYF. CDR3 sequence (DNA): TGTGCCAGCAGAAAGGACCGAGGACGGTGGGCCCAGTACTTC.